Listed below are T cell receptor beta chains from one sample, sequenced in a study of CD4+ T cells in melanoma. Only in-frame clones appear in the TCRdb table, and some are missing; sequencing was by immunoSEQ multiplex PCR. The sample contains roughly 140,000 clones, approximately 91% of which appear only once. All receptors derive from a human donor with melanoma. Both conserved end residues are part of each CDR3. A D gene is named only where the DNA matches it firmly. Some rows have no size entry. The others give once, few or many, or a class for an expanded clone.

d_gene,abundance,j_gene,v_gene,CDR3nt,CDR3aa
TRBD1,NA,TRBJ2-3,TRBV27,TGTGCCAGCAGCGAACTCCTGTCCGGGACAGGGCCTTCGGATACGCAGTATTTT,CASSELLSGTGPSDTQYF
TRBD2,NA,TRBJ2-1,TRBV19,TGTGCCAGTAGGAGCCCGGGACTAGCCTACGATGAGCAGTTCTTC,CASRSPGLAYDEQFF
TRBD1,NA,TRBJ2-7,TRBV6-1,TGTGCCAGCAGCGAAGGGACAGTATACTACGAGCAGTACTTC,CASSEGTVYYEQYF
NA,NA,TRBJ2-3,TRBV5-1,TGCGCCAGCAGCCAAGGGGATGCCACAGATACGCAGTATTTT,CASSQGDATDTQYF
NA,NA,TRBJ2-2,TRBV5-1,TGCGCCAGCAGCTTGGCCAGGGGTTGGGCCGGGGAGCTGTTTTTT,CASSLARGWAGELFF
TRBD1,once,TRBJ1-2,TRBV19,TGTGCCAGTATTAGTCTTTCCGGGACAGCTAACTATGGCTACACCTTC,CASISLSGTANYGYTF
NA,NA,TRBJ1-2,TRBV7-2,TGTGCCAGCAGCTTACGCCTAGGGACACAGGACTTATATGGCTACACCTTC,CASSLRLGTQDLYGYTF
NA,once,TRBJ1-1,TRBV10-3,TGTGCCACCCCGTCAAGGGTAGCTTTCTTT,CATPSRVAFF
NA,NA,TRBJ1-2,TRBV6-1,TGTGCCAGTTACCTAGGAAACTATGGCTACACCTTC,CASYLGNYGYTF
NA,NA,TRBJ2-7,TRBV5-1,TGCGCCAGCAGCCCCGTCACTGACTCCTACGAGCAGTACTTC,CASSPVTDSYEQYF
NA,NA,TRBJ1-4,TRBV15,TGTGCCACCAGGAACTTAAGGGGTCTTGAAAAACTGTTTTTT,CATRNLRGLEKLFF
NA,few,TRBJ1-2,TRBV7-9,TGTGCCAGCAGCTTCTCTCGGGGAGGGCACTATGGCTACACCTTC,CASSFSRGGHYGYTF
NA,NA,TRBJ2-3,TRBV12-1,TGTGCCAGCAGCTACCAAAATGAGGACAGGGGTAAAGATACGCAGTATTTT,CASSYQNEDRGKDTQYF
NA,NA,TRBJ1-2,TRBV7-9,TGTGCCAGCTCTTATGCGGGGGGTGCCTATGGCTACACCTTC,CASSYAGGAYGYTF
NA,NA,TRBJ2-7,TRBV29-1,TGCAGCGTTGACCCCGGGACGGACGAGCAGTACTTC,CSVDPGTDEQYF
TRBD1,NA,TRBJ2-5,TRBV5-1,TGCGCCAGCAGCTTGACAGGGGGCTCGTGGGAGACCCAGTACTTC,CASSLTGGSWETQYF
NA,NA,TRBJ2-5,TRBV6-5,TGTGCCAGCAGAAGAGGGCTCTGGGAGACCCAGTACTTC,CASRRGLWETQYF
NA,NA,TRBJ2-1,TRBV5-1,TGCGCCAGCAGCAATGGACCAGCGGGCTACTCCTACAATGAGCAGTTCTTC,CASSNGPAGYSYNEQFF
NA,NA,TRBJ2-2,TRBV29-1,TGCAGCGTAGGGGGGGCGAGCACCGGGGAGCTGTTTTTT,CSVGGASTGELFF